Following are 3 T cell receptor beta chains from one sample sequenced in a study of tumor and adjacent non-tumor tissue in lung cancer. The library came from three nested PCR rounds adapted from ARM-PCR protocols. Each CDR3 protein is one row after TCRdb ran MiXCR on the multiplex PCR reads. The sample yields under 250,000 distinct CDR3 sequences, 70% to 75% seen once. The template was RNA from unsorted bulk tissue. Sequencing was done on a sample of lung tumor tissue. The receptors come from a man aged 60 to 75 with non-small cell lung cancer.

The rearrangement uses TRBV6-2 or TRBV6-3 and TRBJ2-7; 9 bases fit TRBD2. CDR3 length equals 15 residues. With V trimmed by 5 bases and J by 4 bases, 9 bases remained unmatched. Germline V CDR1 and CDR2: MNHEY, SVGEGT. DNA of the CDR3: TGTGCCAGCAGTCCCCTGACTAGCGGAAGATACGAGCAGTACTTC. Its translation is CASSPLTSGRYEQYF.

With regard to this clonotype: One end of the junction varies from germline; a read error may be responsible. CDR3 sequence: CASSYSKGALSYEQNF. CDR3 in DNA: TGTGCCAGCAGTTACTCCAAAGGGGCCCTCTCCTACGAGCAGAACTTC. The chain links TRBV6-5 to TRBJ2-7; TRBD1 is a possible D gene (5 bases). This CDR3 spans 16 amino acids. CDR1 MNHEY and CDR2 SVGAGI come from the germline V gene.

The count of this clonotype is one. With a much larger clone just one base away, this may be a read error. J is TRBJ2-7 and V is TRBV12-3 or TRBV12-4; D not resolved. The CDR3 has 13 residues. V lost 5 bases to trimming and J lost 3 bases, with 11 bases between them. The CDR3 region has the DNA TGTGCCAGCAGTCTCCAACATGGCTACGAGCAGTACTTC. As protein: CASSLQHGYEQYF.